These 3 T cell receptor beta chains came from one sample sequenced in a study of blood T cell repertoires in COVID-19. Some clones are missing from TCRdb's copy, which holds only in-frame ones; the method was immunoSEQ multiplex PCR. The sample includes roughly 150,000 clones, about 80% of them seen just once. Sequenced: peripheral blood. The receptors shown here come from a woman aged 80 or older with acute or convalescent COVID-19.

This clone has just one count. J is TRBJ2-7 and V is TRBV20-1; D uncertain. This CDR3 has 11 amino acids. The germline CDR1 and CDR2 sequences are DFQATT and SNEGSKA (reference sequence). The V gene lost 7 bases and the J gene lost 7 bases, with 14 bases spanning the gap. Here the CDR3 reads CSVDRGREQYF. The CDR3 DNA follows: TGCAGTGTTGACCGTGGCAGGGAGCAGTACTTC.

This sequence joins TRBV19 and TRBJ2-1; TRBD2 aligns across 14 bases. V was clipped by 1 base and J by 8 bases; unmatched bases: 4. The germline gives CDR1 LNHDA, CDR2 SQIVND (reference sequence). The CDR3 consists of 16 residues. The CDR3 DNA reads TGTGCCAGTAGTATAGGGGGGACTAGCGGGAGTGATGAGCAGTTCTTC. Translating gives CASSIGGTSGSDEQFF.

V gene TRBV19 combines with J gene TRBJ1-5; no definite D call. The CDR3 runs to 13 residues. Trimming left V 3 bases short and J 4 bases short, with 7 bases between. Germline-derived CDR1 and CDR2 are LNHDA and SQIVND (reference sequence). The CDR3 loop is CASSMGPNQPQHF. The CDR3 bases are TGTGCCAGTAGTATGGGCCCTAATCAGCCCCAGCATTTT.